Following are 8 T cell receptor beta chains from one sample sequenced in a study of blood T cell repertoires in COVID-19. The data were produced by immunoSEQ multiplex PCR, yet TCRdb's version contains in-frame clones alone and is incomplete. The data show 270,000 or so clones, 86% seen once. The material sequenced was peripheral blood. These receptors were obtained from a woman aged 25-40 years with active or convalescent COVID-19.

The rearrangement uses TRBV24-1 and TRBJ2-5, with D possibly matching TRBD1 (5 bases). The germline V gene encodes CDR1 KGHDR and CDR2 SFDVKD. The CDR3 is made up of 17 amino acids. V was cut by 7 bases and J by 4 bases, with 24 bases left in between. The CDR3, as DNA: TGTGCCACCAGCCCCTACAGAGATGGGGCGAGAGGAGAGACCCAGTACTTC. Protein: CATSPYRDGARGETQYF.

This sequence joins TRBV18 and TRBJ1-6; 9 bases line up with TRBD1. With 4 bases clipped from V and 7 bases from J, the junction kept 5 bases outside the gene matches. Germline V lookup: CDR1 KGHSH, CDR2 LQKENI. The CDR3 loop spans 15 amino acids. CDR3 DNA sequence: TGTGCCAGCTCACAAGGGACAGGGTCGAATTCACCCCTCCACTTT. This sequence encodes CASSQGTGSNSPLHF.

The chain has TRBV30 and TRBJ1-3, with 7 bases matching TRBD1. Trimming cost V 4 bases and J 7 bases; bases outside gene matches: 13. Germline CDR1 is GTSNPN and CDR2 is SVGIG (reference sequence). The CDR3 length is 15 residues. The CDR3 reads CAWTTMTGSGNTIYF. The DNA for the CDR3 is TGTGCCTGGACGACGATGACAGGGTCAGGGAACACCATATATTTT. Variable domain in full (rest from reference TRBV30 and TRBJ1-3): SQTIHQWPATLVQPVGSPLSLECTVEGTSNPNLYWYRQAAGRGLQLLFYSVGIGQISSEVPQNLSASRPQDRQFILSSKKLLLSDSGFYLCAWTTMTGSGNTIYFGEGSWLTVV.

The chain is built from TRBV9 and TRBJ1-2; possibly TRBD1 for D (6 bases). This CDR3 comprises 14 residues. The V gene's germline CDR1 is SGDLS and CDR2 YYNGEE. Trimming shortened V by 0 bases and J by 4 bases, and 10 bases separated the two germline ends. The CDR3 DNA sequence: TGTGCCAGCAGCGTAGGGACAGCTTCCTATGGCTACACCTTC. Translating gives CASSVGTASYGYTF.

The CDR3 sequence: CASSPQGSLLSGNTIYF. The CDR3 DNA sequence: TGTGCCAGCAGTCCCCAGGGCAGCCTTCTCTCTGGAAACACCATATATTTT. The rearrangement links TRBV6-6 to TRBJ1-3, with D perhaps matching TRBD1 (5 bases). Trimming took 5 bases from V and 0 from J, leaving 17 bases between them. Germline CDR1 reads MNHNY; CDR2 reads SVGAGI (reference sequence). The CDR3 has 17 residues.

The chain joins TRBV9 to TRBJ2-2, with D possibly matching TRBD2 (5 bases). The CDR3 is made up of 15 amino acids. Trimming pared 1 base from V and 4 bases from J, leaving 11 bases between. CDR1 SGDLS and CDR2 YYNGEE come from the germline V gene. CDR3 amino acids: CASSVTSGSTGELFF. The CDR3, as DNA: TGTGCCAGCAGCGTAACCTCGGGAAGCACCGGGGAGCTGTTTTTT.

The J gene is TRBJ1-6, the V gene TRBV28; possibly TRBD1 for D (5 bases). CDR1 and CDR2 from the germline V gene are MDHEN and SYDVKM. The CDR3 spans 14 residues. The V end was cut by 4 bases, the J end by 3 bases, with 7 bases between. CDR3 DNA: TGTGCCAGCAGTTCGGGGGTCTATAATTCACCCCTCCACTTT. It is translated as CASSSGVYNSPLHF. Full variable domain (remainder filled in from reference TRBV28 and TRBJ1-6): DVKVTQSSRYLVKRTGEKVFLECVQDMDHENMFWYRQDPGLGLRLIYFSYDVKMKEKGDIPEGYSVSREKKERFSLILESASTNQTSMYLCASSSGVYNSPLHFGNGTRLTVT.

The V gene is TRBV5-8, the J gene TRBJ1-2; 7 bases match TRBD1. Trimming cost V 6 bases and J 7 bases; bases outside gene matches: 12. The CDR3 runs 14 residues. Germline CDR1 SGHTS, CDR2 YDEGEE. The CDR3 loop reads CASTLTGNRGGYTF. In nucleotides, the CDR3 is TGTGCCAGCACCCTGACAGGGAATAGAGGTGGCTACACCTTC. The full variable domain, completed using reference TRBV5-8 and TRBJ1-2, is EAGVTQSPTHLIKTRGQQATLRCSPISGHTSVYWYQQALGLGLQFLLWYDEGEERNRGNFPPRFSGRQFPNYSSELNVNALELEDSALYLCASTLTGNRGGYTFGSGTRLTVV.